The TCR beta chain under discussion was sequenced for a study of OX40 agonist ivuxolimab in advanced cancers. About this clone itself: No antigen is known for it.

Germline CDR1 is SGHTA and CDR2 is FQGNSA. The CDR3 runs 14 residues. V lost 1 base and J 5 bases, leaving 9 bases between the germline ends. Study outcomes and limitations: There were also nonresponders showing low normalized T-cell clonal expansion. Expanded clones tended on average to be more numerous among CD8+ T cells than CD4+. At doses 0.1 to 3.0 mg/kg, CD4+ and CD8+ clones expanded.

Patients were ineligible given autoimmune disease history or systemic immunosuppression. Sequencing used immunoSEQ multiplex PCR; TCRdb keeps in-frame clones, though not all of them. This sample has 66,000 or so clones, with 60% to 80% found just once. Specimen: CD4+ or CD8+ T cells sorted from blood, collected in a trial of the OX40 agonist ivuxolimab. This TCR derives from an adult with an advanced solid tumor such as melanoma, head and neck, liver or kidney cancer. The chain links TRBV7-2 to TRBJ1-5; no clear D. The chain's CDR3 is CASSLGYDYQPQHF. In DNA form, the CDR3 reads TGTGCCAGCAGCTTAGGGTATGACTATCAGCCCCAGCATTTT.